This entry concerns a single TCR beta chain. There is no known antigen for this receptor. One base away there is no much larger clone; base qualities are not given. This specimen comes from a study of CD8+ T cells in alopecia areata (dated by TCRdb to the late 2010s). Describing the broader study: Treated patients were enrolled in an open-label pilot trial of oral tofacitinib, 5 to 10 mg twice daily, for moderate-to-severe alopecia areata. Scalp clonality was compared across normal scalp (n=4), patchy alopecia areata scalp (n=8), and alopecia totalis/universalis scalp (n=8). Scalp tissue and sorted CD4+ and CD8+ peripheral blood T cells from patchy and totalis/universalis alopecia areata patients and from healthy controls were covered by human TCRbeta sequencing. RNA was extracted with the PAXgene miRNA kit for fixed scalp, the miRNeasy kit for PBMCs, and the RNeasy kit for mouse skin. Amplification of TCRbeta CDR3 regions was done by immunoSEQ multiplex PCR using 35 Vbeta forward primers and 13 Jbeta reverse primers. High-throughput TCRbeta sequencing was used to examine T cell clonal expansion in alopecia areata in both the C3H/HeJ mouse model and human patients. Biopsies were taken from tofacitinib-treated patients at baseline and again at 4 and 24 weeks into treatment, and several of those patients also had a later scalp biopsy. Tofacitinib was given for 6 to 18 months, followed by 6 months of follow-up off drug to assess delayed response and recurrence.

The method behind the library was the immunoSEQ multiplex PCR assay. RNA was extracted from all samples and reverse transcribed into cDNA as template for TCR sequencing. First-strand cDNA was synthesized using SuperScript III with a 2:1 mix of oligo-dT and random hexamers. A synthetic immune receptor repertoire was used to measure amplification bias, and any remaining bias was corrected computationally. The authors processed their data as follows. Raw reads were preprocessed for error removal, and CDR3 was defined according to IMGT conventions as running from the conserved cysteine to phenylalanine. Clonality was calculated as 1 minus Shannon entropy normalized by log2 of the number of productive unique TCRs. Scalp TCRbeta sequences were cross-referenced with sorted blood CD4 and CD8 repertoires so that the CD4 or CD8 identity of scalp clones could be inferred. The clones in this table, taken by TCRdb from immuneACCESS, are in-frame only. Not every clone is retained; where verified, under half of the shortfall comes from an unresolved V gene, and the cause of the rest is unknown. The DNA gave D and trimming, while V, J and clone size come from that table. The sample table records about 120,000 clones; 49% of these occur just once. Approximately 19% of the sample belongs to the ten largest clones.

The label giving this sample's time point can be read as: baseline before oral tofacitinib. Lesional scalp punch biopsies and peripheral blood were obtained from alopecia areata patients. After PBMCs were isolated by density centrifugation and stained for CD3, CD4 and CD8, a FACSAria was used to sort CD4+ and CD8+ T cells. What the study reported, not specific to this receptor: TCR sequences shared between patients were less clear than in mice, possibly partly because of HLA diversity in the patient population. Higher clonality and more expanded CD8+ clones were observed in lesional scalp than in normal scalp, particularly in alopecia totalis/universalis, a finding suggestive of antigenic drive. Unlike mouse skin, where gammadelta T cells dominate, normal human skin contains resident alphabeta T cells that get sequenced too, which complicates analysis of the scalp TCR repertoire.

The CDR3 starts with the cysteine, ends with the phenylalanine, and has 13 residues. Only the CDR3 DNA stays, 39 bases, in frame from base 1. CDR1 and CDR2 are read off the germline V gene as SGHAT and FQNNGV. The V and J ends are trimmed by 6 bases and 9 bases, leaving 12 bases between them. The receptor was derived from a human donor with alopecia areata. The chain was built from TRBV11-2 and TRBJ1-6; tentative D gene TRBD1, with 5 bases matching. Sequenced material: CD8+ T cells sorted from blood, taken at week 0. The bases are TGTGCCAGCAGACAGGTCCTCCCTTCACCCCTCCACTTT. Its translation is CASRQVLPSPLHF.